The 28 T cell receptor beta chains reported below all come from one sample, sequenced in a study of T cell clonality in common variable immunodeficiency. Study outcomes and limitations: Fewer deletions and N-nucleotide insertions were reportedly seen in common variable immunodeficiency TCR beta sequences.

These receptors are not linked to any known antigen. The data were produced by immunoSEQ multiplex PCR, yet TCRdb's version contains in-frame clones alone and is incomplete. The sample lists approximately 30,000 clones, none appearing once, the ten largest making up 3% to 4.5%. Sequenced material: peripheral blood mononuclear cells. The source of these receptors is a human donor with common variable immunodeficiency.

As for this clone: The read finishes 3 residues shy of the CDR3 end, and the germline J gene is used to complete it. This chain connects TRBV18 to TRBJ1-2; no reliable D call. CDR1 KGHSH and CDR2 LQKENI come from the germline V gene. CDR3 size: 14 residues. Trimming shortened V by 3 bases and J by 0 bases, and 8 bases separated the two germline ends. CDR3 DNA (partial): TGTGCCAGCTCACCGGGCCCTACTAACTATGGC. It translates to CASSPGPTNYG. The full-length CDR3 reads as CASSPGPTNYGYTF.

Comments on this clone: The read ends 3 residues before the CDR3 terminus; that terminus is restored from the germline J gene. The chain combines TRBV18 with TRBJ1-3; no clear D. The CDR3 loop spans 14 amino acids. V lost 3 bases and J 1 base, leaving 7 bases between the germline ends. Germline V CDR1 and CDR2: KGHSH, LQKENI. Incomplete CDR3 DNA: TGTGCCAGCTCACCGGAAGGGTCTGGAAACACC. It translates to CASSPEGSGNT. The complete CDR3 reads CASSPEGSGNTIYF.

Incomplete CDR3 DNA: TGTGCCAGCTCCAGGGCTAGCGGGGCCTACAATGAG. This codes for CASSRASGAYNE. The entire CDR3 protein reads CASSRASGAYNEQFF. V usage is TRBV18 and J usage is TRBJ2-1, with 9 bases that match TRBD2. With the read ending 3 residues before the CDR3 end, the germline J gene is used to fill in that end. V trimming: 6 bases; J trimming: 2 bases; junction bases outside the gene matches: 5. Germline CDR1 reads KGHSH; CDR2 reads LQKENI. The CDR3 consists of 15 residues.

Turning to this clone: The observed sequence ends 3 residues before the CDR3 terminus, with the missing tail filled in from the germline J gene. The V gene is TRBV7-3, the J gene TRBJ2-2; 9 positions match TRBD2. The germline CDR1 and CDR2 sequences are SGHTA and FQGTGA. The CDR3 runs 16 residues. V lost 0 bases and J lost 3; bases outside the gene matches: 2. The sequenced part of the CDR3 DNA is TGTGCCAGCAGCTTAACTCGCGGGGGGGACACCGGGGAG. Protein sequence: CASSLTRGGDTGE. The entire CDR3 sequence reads CASSLTRGGDTGELFF.

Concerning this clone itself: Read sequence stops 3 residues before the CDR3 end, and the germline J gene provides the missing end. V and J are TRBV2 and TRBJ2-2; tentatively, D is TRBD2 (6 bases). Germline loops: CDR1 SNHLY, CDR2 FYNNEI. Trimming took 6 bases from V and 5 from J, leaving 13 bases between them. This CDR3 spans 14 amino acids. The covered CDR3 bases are TGTGCCAGCAGACGACTAGTTGATACCGGGGAG. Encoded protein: CASRRLVDTGE. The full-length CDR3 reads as CASRRLVDTGELFF. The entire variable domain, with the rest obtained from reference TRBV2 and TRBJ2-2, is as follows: EPEVTQTPSHQVTQMGQEVILRCVPISNHLYFYWYRQILGQKVEFLVSFYNNEISEKSEIFDDQFSVERPDGSNFTLKIRSTKLEDSAMYFCASRRLVDTGELFFGEGSRLTVL.

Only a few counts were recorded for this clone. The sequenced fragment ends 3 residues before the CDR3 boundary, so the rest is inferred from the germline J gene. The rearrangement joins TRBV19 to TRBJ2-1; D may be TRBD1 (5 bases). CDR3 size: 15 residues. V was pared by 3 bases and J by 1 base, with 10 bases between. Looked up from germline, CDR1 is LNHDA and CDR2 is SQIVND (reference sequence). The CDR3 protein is CASSMQGSSYNEQFF. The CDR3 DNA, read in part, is TGTGCCAGTAGTATGCAGGGATCGTCCTACAATGAG.

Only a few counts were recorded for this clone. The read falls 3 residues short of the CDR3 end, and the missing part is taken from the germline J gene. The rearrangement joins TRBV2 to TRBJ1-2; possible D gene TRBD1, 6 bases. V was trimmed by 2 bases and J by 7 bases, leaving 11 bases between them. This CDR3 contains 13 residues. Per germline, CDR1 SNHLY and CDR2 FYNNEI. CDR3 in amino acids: CASSERVRGGYTF. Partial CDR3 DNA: TGTGCCAGCAGTGAAAGGGTCAGGGGTGGC.

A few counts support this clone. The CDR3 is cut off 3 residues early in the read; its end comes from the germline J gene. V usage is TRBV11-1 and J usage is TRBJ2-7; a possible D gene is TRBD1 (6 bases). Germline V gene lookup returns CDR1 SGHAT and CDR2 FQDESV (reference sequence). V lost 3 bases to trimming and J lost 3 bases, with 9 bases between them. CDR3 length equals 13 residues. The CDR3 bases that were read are TGTGCCAGCAGCTTGGGACACTACTACGAG. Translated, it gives CASSLGHYYE. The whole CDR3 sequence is CASSLGHYYEQYF.

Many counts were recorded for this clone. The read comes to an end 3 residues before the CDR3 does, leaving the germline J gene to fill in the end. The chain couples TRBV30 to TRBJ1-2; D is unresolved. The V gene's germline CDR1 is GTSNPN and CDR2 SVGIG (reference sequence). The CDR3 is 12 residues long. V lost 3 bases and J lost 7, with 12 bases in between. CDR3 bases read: TGTGCCTGGAGAATTAAGGCGGGTGGC. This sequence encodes CAWRIKAGG. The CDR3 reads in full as CAWRIKAGGYTF.

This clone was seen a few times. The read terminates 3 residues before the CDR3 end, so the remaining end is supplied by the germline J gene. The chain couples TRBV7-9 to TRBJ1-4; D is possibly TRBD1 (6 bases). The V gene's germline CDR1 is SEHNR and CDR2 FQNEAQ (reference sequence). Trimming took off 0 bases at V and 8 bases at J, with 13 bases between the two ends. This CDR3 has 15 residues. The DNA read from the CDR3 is TGTGCCAGCAGCTTAGCGAACAGGGCGGAGGAAAAA. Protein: CASSLANRAEEK. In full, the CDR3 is CASSLANRAEEKLFF. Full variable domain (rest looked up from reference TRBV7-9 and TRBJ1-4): DTGVSQNPRHKITKRGQNVTFRCDPISEHNRLYWYRQTLGQGPEFLTYFQNEAQLEKSRLLSDRFSAERPKGSFSTLEIQRTEQGDSAMYLCASSLANRAEEKLFFGSGTQLSVL.

CDR3 bases read: TGCGCCAGCAGCTTGGCCGCGGTGAACACTGAA. As protein: CASSLAAVNTE. The full CDR3 sequence reads CASSLAAVNTEAFF. This chain uses TRBV5-1 with TRBJ1-1; D is unclear. The read ends 3 residues shy of where the CDR3 ends; the end is completed using the germline J gene. The CDR3 contains 14 residues. From germline, CDR1 is SGHRS and CDR2 YFSETQ. The V gene lost 0 bases and the J gene lost 0 bases, with 6 bases spanning the gap.

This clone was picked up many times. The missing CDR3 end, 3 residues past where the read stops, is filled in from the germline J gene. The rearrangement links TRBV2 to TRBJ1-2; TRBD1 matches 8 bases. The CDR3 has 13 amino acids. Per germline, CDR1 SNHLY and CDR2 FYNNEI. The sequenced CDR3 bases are TGTGCCAGCAGCAGGACAGGGAAGGACGGC. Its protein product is CASSRTGKDG. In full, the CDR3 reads CASSRTGKDGYTF.

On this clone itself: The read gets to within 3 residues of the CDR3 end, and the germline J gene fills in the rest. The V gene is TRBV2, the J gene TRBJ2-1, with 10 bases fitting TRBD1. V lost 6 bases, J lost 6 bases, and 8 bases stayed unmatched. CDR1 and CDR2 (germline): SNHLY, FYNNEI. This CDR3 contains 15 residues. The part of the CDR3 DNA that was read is TGTGCCAGCAGATCCGGGACAGGGGATAGCAATGAG. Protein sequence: CASRSGTGDSNE. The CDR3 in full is CASRSGTGDSNEQFF.

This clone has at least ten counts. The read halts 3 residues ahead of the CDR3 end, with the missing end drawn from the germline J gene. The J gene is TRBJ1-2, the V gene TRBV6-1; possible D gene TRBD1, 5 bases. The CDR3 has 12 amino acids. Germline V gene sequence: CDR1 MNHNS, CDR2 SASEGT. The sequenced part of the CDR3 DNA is TGTGCCAGCAGTGAAGGGGGCAGGGGC. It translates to CASSEGGRG. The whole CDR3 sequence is CASSEGGRGYTF.

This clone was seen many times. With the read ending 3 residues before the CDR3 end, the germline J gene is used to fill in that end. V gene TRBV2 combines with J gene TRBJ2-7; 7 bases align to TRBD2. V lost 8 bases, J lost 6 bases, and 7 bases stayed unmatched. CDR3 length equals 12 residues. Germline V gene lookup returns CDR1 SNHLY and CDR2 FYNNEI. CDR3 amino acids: CASRAGEAEQYF. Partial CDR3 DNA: TGTGCCAGCCGGGCGGGGGAGGCCGAG. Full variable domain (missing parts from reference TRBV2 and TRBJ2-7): EPEVTQTPSHQVTQMGQEVILRCVPISNHLYFYWYRQILGQKVEFLVSFYNNEISEKSEIFDDQFSVERPDGSNFTLKIRSTKLEDSAMYFCASRAGEAEQYFGPGTRLTVT.

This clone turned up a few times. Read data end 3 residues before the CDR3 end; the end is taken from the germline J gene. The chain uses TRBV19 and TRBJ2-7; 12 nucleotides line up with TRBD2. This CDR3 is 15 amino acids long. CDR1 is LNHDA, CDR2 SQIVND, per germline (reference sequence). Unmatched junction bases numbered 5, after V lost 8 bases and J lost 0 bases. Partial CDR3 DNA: TGTGCCAGTCGTAAGACTAGCGGGAGCTCCTACGAG. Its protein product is CASRKTSGSSYE. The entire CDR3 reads CASRKTSGSSYEQYF.

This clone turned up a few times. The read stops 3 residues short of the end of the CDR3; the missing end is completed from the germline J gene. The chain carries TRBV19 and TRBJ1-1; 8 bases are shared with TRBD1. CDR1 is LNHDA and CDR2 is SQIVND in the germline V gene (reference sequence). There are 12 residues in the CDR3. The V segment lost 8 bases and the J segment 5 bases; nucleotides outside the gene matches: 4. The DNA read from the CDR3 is TGTGCCAGTGGACAGGGACGGACTGAA. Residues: CASGQGRTE. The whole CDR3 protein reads CASGQGRTEAFF.

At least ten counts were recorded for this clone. The part of the CDR3 DNA that was read is TGTGCCAGCATTCAGGCAGGGGCAGGAGGTTACGAG. Translated, it gives CASIQAGAGGYE. The CDR3 in full is CASIQAGAGGYEQYF. The J gene is TRBJ2-7, the V gene TRBV12-3 or TRBV12-4; D is possibly TRBD1 (6 bases). The CDR3 extends 3 residues past the end of the read, so its final part is completed from the germline J gene. The CDR3 is made up of 15 amino acids. The germline V and J ends were trimmed by 7 bases and 4 bases, with 20 bases remaining between them.

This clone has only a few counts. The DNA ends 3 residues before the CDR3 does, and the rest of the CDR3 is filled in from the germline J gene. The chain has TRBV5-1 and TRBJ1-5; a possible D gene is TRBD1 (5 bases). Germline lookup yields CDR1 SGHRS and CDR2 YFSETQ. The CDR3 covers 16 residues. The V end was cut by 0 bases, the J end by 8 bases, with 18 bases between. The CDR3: CASSLGGSGFGEPQHF. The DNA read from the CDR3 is TGCGCCAGCAGCTTGGGTGGTTCAGGGTTTGGGGAGCCC.

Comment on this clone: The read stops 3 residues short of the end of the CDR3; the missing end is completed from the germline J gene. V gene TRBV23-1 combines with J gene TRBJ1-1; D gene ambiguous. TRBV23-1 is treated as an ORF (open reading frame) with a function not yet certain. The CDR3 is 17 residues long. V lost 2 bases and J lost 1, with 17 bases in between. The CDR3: CASSQIRGIGQNTEAFF. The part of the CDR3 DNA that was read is TGCGCCAGCAGTCAAATACGCGGGATAGGGCAGAACACTGAA.

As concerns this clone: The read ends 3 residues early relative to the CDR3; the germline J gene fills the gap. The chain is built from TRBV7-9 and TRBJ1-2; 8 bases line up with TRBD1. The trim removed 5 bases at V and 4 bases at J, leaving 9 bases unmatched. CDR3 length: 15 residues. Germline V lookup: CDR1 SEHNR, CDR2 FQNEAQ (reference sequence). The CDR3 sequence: CASSPLGQGLYGYTF. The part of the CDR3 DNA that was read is TGTGCCAGCAGCCCGTTAGGACAGGGTCTCTATGGC.

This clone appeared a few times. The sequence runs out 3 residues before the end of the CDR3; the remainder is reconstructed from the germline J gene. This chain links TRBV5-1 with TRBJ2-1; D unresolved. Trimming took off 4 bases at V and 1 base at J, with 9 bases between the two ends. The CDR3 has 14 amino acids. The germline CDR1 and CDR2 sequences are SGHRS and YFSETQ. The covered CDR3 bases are TGCGCCAGCAGCAACGGGTTTTCCTACAATGAG. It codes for CASSNGFSYNE. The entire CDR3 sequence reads CASSNGFSYNEQFF.

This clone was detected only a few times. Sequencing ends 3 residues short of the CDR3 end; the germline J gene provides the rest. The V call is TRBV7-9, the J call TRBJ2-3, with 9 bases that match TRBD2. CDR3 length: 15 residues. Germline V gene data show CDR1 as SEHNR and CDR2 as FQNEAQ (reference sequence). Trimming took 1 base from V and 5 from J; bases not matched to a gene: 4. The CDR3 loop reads CASSLGSGSGDTQYF. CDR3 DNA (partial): TGTGCCAGCAGCTTAGGTAGCGGGAGTGGAGATACG. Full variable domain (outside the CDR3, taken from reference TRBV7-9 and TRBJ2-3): DTGVSQNPRHKITKRGQNVTFRCDPISEHNRLYWYRQTLGQGPEFLTYFQNEAQLEKSRLLSDRFSAERPKGSFSTLEIQRTEQGDSAMYLCASSLGSGSGDTQYFGPGTRLTVL.

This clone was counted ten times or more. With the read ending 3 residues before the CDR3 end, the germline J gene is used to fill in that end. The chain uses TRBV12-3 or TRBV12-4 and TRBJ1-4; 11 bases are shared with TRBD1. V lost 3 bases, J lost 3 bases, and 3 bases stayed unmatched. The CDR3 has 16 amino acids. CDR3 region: CASSLDRGRANEKLFF. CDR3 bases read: TGTGCCAGCAGTTTGGACAGGGGGCGGGCTAATGAAAAA.

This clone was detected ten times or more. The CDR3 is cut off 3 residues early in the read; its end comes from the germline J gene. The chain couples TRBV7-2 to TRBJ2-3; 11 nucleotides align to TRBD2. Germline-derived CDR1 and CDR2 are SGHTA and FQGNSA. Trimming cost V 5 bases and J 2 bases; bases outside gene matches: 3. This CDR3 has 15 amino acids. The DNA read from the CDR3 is TGTGCCAGCAGCATGGGACTAGCGGACACAGATACG. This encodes CASSMGLADTDT. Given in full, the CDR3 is CASSMGLADTDTQYF.

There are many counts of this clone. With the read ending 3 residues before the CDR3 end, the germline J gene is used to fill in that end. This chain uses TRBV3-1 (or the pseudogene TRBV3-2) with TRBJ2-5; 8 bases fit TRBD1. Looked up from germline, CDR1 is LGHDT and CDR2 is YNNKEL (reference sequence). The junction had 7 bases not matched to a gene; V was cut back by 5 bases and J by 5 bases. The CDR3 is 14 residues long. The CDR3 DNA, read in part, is TGTGCCAGCAGCTCCAGGGGGCGCGGGGAGACC. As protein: CASSSRGRGET. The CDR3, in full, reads CASSSRGRGETQYF.

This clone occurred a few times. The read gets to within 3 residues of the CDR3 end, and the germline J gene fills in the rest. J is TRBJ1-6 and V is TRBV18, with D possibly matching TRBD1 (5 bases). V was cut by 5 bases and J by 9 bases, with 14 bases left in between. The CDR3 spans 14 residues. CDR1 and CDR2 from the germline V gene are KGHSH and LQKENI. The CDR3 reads CASSATGAGSPLHF. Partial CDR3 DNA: TGTGCCAGCTCAGCAACAGGAGCGGGTTCACCC.

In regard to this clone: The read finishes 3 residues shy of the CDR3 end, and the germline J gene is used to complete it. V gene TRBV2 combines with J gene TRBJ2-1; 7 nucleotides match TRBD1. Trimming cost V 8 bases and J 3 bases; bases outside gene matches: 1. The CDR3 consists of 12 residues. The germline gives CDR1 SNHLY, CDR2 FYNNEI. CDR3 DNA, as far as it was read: TGTGCCAGCGACAGGGACTACAATGAG. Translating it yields CASDRDYNE. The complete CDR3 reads CASDRDYNEQFF.